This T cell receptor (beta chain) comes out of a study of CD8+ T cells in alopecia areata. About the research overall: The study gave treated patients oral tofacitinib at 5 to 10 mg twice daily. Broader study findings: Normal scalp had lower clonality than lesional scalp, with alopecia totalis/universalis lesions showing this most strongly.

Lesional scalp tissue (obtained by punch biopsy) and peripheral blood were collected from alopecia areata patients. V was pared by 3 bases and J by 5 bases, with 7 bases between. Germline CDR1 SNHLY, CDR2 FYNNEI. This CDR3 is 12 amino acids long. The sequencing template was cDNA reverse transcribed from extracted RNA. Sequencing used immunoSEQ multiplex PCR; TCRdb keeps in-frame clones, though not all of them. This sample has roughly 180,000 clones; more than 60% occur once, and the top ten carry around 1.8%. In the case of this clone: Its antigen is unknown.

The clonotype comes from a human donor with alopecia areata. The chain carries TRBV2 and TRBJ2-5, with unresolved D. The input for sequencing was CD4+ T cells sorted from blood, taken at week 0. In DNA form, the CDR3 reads TGTGCCAGCAGTGATGTAGTGGAGACCCAGTACTTC. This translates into CASSDVVETQYF. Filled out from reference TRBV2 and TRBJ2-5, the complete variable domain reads EPEVTQTPSHQVTQMGQEVILRCVPISNHLYFYWYRQILGQKVEFLVSFYNNEISEKSEIFDDQFSVERPDGSNFTLKIRSTKLEDSAMYFCASSDVVETQYFGPGTRLLVL.